Detailed here is one T cell receptor (beta chain). This sample is drawn from a study of shared clonotypes between healthy human individuals. Everyone who donated was a Caucasian adult who lived in Nashville, Tennessee. The assay was immunoSEQ multiplex PCR, and TCRdb's table has in-frame clones only and misses some. Of 2 million or so clones detected, approximately 95% appear once; the ten largest clones hold more than 0.1%. V lost 4 bases to trimming and J lost 7 bases, with 14 bases between them. The V gene's germline CDR1 is SGHTS and CDR2 YDEGEE. The CDR3 consists of 14 residues. The TCR was taken from a man younger than 35 in good health. Sequences were obtained from naive CD4+ T cells sorted from blood. Sample subset: CD45RA+ positively selected. The gene calls are TRBV5-8 and TRBJ1-4, with D possibly matching TRBD1 (5 bases). CDR3 nucleotides: TGTGCCAGCAGCCCCCGGGGGGGTCGTGAAAAACTGTTTTTT. Its translation: CASSPRGGREKLFF.